This entry concerns a single T cell receptor (beta chain). The data are from a study of blood T cell repertoires in COVID-19. Looking at the study overall: From the United States, Italy and Spain came samples of acute and convalescent COVID-19.

Clones were sequenced by immunoSEQ multiplex PCR, and TCRdb holds only the in-frame ones, with some missing. Of a few hundred thousand clones in the sample, 87% are singletons; the top ten hold approximately 3.3%. The CDR3 is 14 residues long. The germline V gene has CDR1 SNHLY and CDR2 FYNNEI. Unmatched junction bases numbered 15, after V lost 5 bases and J lost 12 bases. This TCR came from a man between 18 and 29 years old with active or convalescent COVID-19. Source material: peripheral blood. This chain uses TRBV2 with TRBJ1-2, with 7 bases matching TRBD1. The CDR3, as DNA: TGTGCCAGCAGTCTACAGGGGCCGTTGGTGGCCCACACCTTC. It is translated as CASSLQGPLVAHTF. The variable domain in full, completed from reference TRBV2 and TRBJ1-2, reads EPEVTQTPSHQVTQMGQEVILRCVPISNHLYFYWYRQILGQKVEFLVSFYNNEISEKSEIFDDQFSVERPDGSNFTLKIRSTKLEDSAMYFCASSLQGPLVAHTFGSGTRLTVV.